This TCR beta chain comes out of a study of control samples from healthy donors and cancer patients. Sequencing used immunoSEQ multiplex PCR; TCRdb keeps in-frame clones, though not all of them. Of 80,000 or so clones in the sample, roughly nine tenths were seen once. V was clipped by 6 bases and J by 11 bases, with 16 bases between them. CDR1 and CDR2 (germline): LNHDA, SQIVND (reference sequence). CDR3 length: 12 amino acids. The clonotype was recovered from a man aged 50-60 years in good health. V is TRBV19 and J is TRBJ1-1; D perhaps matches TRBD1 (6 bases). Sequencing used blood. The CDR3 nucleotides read TGTGCCAGTAGGTTTACCCAGGGGATCGCTTTCTTT. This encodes CASRFTQGIAFF.